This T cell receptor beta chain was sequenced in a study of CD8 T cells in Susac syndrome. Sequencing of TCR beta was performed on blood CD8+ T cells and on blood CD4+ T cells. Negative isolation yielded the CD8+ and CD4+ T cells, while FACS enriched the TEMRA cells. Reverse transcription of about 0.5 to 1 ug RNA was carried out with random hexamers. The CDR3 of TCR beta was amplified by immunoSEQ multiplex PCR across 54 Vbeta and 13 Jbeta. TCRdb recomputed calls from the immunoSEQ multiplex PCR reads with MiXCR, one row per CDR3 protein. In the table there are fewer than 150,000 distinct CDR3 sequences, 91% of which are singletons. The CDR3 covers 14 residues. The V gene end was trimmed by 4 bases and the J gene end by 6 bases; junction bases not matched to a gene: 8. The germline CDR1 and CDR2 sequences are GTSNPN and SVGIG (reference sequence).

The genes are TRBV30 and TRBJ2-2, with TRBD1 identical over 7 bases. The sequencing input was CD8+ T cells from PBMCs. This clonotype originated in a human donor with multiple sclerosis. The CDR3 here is CAWITGELAGELFF. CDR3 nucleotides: TGTGCCTGGATAACAGGGGAACTAGCCGGGGAGCTGTTTTTT.